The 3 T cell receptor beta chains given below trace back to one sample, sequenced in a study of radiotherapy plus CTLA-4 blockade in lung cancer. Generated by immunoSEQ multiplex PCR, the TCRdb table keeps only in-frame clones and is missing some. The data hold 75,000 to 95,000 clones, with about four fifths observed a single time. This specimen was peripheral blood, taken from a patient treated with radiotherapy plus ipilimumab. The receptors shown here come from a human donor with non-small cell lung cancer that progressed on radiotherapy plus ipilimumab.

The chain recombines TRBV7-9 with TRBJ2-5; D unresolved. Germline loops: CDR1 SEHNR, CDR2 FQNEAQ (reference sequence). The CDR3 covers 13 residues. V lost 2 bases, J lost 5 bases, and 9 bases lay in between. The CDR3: CASSLPLGETQYF. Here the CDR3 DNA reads TGTGCCAGCAGCTTACCACTGGGGGAGACCCAGTACTTC.

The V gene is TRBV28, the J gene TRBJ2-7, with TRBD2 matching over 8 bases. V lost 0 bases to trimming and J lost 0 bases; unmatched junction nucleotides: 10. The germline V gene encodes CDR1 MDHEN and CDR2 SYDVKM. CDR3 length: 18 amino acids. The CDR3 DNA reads TGTGCCAGCAGTTTATGGTTAAGGCGGGAGGTTAGCTCCTACGAGCAGTACGTC. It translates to CASSLWLRREVSSYEQYV.

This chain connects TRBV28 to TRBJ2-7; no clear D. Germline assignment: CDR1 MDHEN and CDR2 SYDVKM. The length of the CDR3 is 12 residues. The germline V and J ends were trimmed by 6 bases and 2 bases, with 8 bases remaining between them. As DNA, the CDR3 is TGTGCCAGCAGCGTCGGACCCTACGAGCAGTACGTC. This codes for CASSVGPYEQYV.